A single sample gave rise to the 14 T cell receptor beta chains below, sequenced in a study of T cell responses to AZD1222 COVID-19 vaccine. Clones were read by immunoSEQ multiplex PCR, and TCRdb kept only the in-frame ones, dropping some. The sample has 90,000 or so clones, approximately 88% seen once. The sequencing used peripheral blood, collected on day 0 of AZD1222 vaccination. The source is an adult in good health.

The CDR3 loop reads CASSIERANTEAFF. For the CDR3, the DNA is TGTGCCAGTAGTATTGAACGGGCGAACACTGAAGCTTTCTTT. This chain uses TRBV19 with TRBJ1-1; D not certain. Germline V gene sequence: CDR1 LNHDA, CDR2 SQIVND (reference sequence). CDR3 length: 14 residues. V gave up 3 bases and J gave up 1 base, with 9 bases separating them.

V usage is TRBV7-9 and J usage is TRBJ2-1, with 10 bases identical to TRBD2. The CDR3 spans 16 residues. CDR1 and CDR2 (germline): SEHNR, FQNEAQ (reference sequence). After removal of 6 bases from V and 3 bases from J, the junction contained 8 bases not matched to a gene. The CDR3 DNA reads as TGTGCCAGCAGAGATTCTAGCGGGGGCCACTACAATGAGCAGTTCTTC. Protein product: CASRDSSGGHYNEQFF.

The chain is built from TRBV7-3 and TRBJ1-6, with D hard to call. The CDR3 spans 13 residues. The germline gives CDR1 SGHTA, CDR2 FQGTGA. The germline V and J ends were trimmed by 2 bases and 7 bases, with 6 bases remaining between them. CDR3 in amino acids: CASSLYRNSPLHF. The DNA of the CDR3 is TGTGCCAGCAGCTTATACAGAAATTCACCCCTCCACTTT.

The chain joins TRBV9 to TRBJ1-1, with D possibly matching TRBD1 (5 bases). V lost 2 bases to trimming and J lost 3 bases, with 14 bases between them. In germline, CDR1 is SGDLS, CDR2 YYNGEE. This CDR3 contains 15 residues. CDR3 coding DNA: TGTGCCAGCAGCGTTTCAGGGCGAGGGGACACTGAAGCTTTCTTT. Translated, it gives CASSVSGRGDTEAFF. Combining the CDR3 with reference TRBV9 and TRBJ1-1 gives the whole variable domain DSGVTQTPKHLITATGQRVTLRCSPRSGDLSVYWYQQSLDQGLQFLIQYYNGEERAKGNILERFSAQQFPDLHSELNLSSLELGDSALYFCASSVSGRGDTEAFFGQGTRLTVV.

This sequence joins TRBV19 and TRBJ1-2; D is uncertain. Germline V lookup: CDR1 LNHDA, CDR2 SQIVND (reference sequence). Trimming removed 3 bases at V and 0 bases at J, with 8 bases between. This CDR3 comprises 14 residues. CDR3 in DNA: TGTGCCAGTAGTATCGTGGGAGCTAACTATGGCTACACCTTC. This translates into CASSIVGANYGYTF.

This sequence joins TRBV6-2 or TRBV6-3 and TRBJ2-1, with 12 bases aligning to TRBD2. The CDR3 has 14 amino acids. Trimming took 2 bases from V and 9 from J; bases not matched to a gene: 2. From germline, CDR1 is MNHEY and CDR2 SVGEGT. The CDR3 sequence is CASSYILAGGEQFF. The CDR3 DNA sequence: TGTGCCAGCAGTTACATACTAGCGGGAGGTGAGCAGTTCTTC.

J is TRBJ1-1 and V is TRBV5-5; weak D call: TRBD1 (6 bases). Germline CDR1 reads SGHKS; CDR2 reads YYEKEE (reference sequence). With 2 bases removed from V and 1 base from J, the gap between germline ends came to 15 bases. This CDR3 region has 16 residues. This CDR3 reads CASSFLGAPSNTEAFF. DNA for the CDR3: TGTGCCAGCAGCTTCCTGGGGGCCCCTTCGAACACTGAAGCTTTCTTT.

This chain connects TRBV30 to TRBJ2-7, with D uncertain. Germline CDR1 GTSNPN, CDR2 SVGIG (reference sequence). CDR3 length: 11 residues. Trimming left V 0 bases short and J 5 bases short, with 5 bases between. This chain's CDR3 is CAWSVFNEQYF. CDR3 coding DNA: TGTGCCTGGAGTGTTTTCAACGAGCAGTACTTC.

The chain has TRBV2 and TRBJ2-7; TRBD1 might be the D (6 bases). The CDR3 is 14 residues long. Germline assignment: CDR1 SNHLY and CDR2 FYNNEI. V was clipped by 1 base and J by 2 bases, with 9 bases between them. DNA for the CDR3: TGTGCCAGCAGTGAAGGACAGGCACCCTACGAGCAGTACTTC. Translating gives CASSEGQAPYEQYF.

The chain employs TRBV10-3 and TRBJ1-6; D gene uncertain. In germline, CDR1 is ENHRY, CDR2 SYGVKD. The V end was cut by 0 bases, the J end by 10 bases, with 13 bases between. The CDR3 length is 15 residues. The CDR3 DNA is TGTGCCATCAGTGAGTCCCGCGACGCAAAGTCACCCCTCCACTTT. Translated, it gives CAISESRDAKSPLHF.

The gene calls are TRBV3-1 (or the pseudogene TRBV3-2) and TRBJ1-5; D possibly corresponds to TRBD1 (5 bases). Germline CDR1 is LGHDT and CDR2 is YNNKEL (reference sequence). The V gene lost 3 bases and the J gene lost 9 bases, with 12 bases spanning the gap. The CDR3 runs to 13 residues. The CDR3 loop reads CASSHLGARPQHF. The CDR3 DNA follows: TGTGCCAGCAGCCACCTAGGGGCTAGGCCCCAGCATTTT.

The V call is TRBV18, the J call TRBJ2-2, with 7 bases aligning to TRBD2. Germline CDR1 KGHSH, CDR2 LQKENI. V dropped 2 bases and J dropped 4; count of bases not matched to a gene: 19. The CDR3 runs to 20 residues. CDR3 amino acids: CASSPIELAGEVRGTGELFF. The CDR3 bases are TGTGCCAGCTCACCAATCGAATTGGCGGGAGAGGTTCGTGGCACCGGGGAGCTGTTTTTT.

V gene TRBV19 combines with J gene TRBJ1-6; no reliable D call. Germline V gives CDR1 LNHDA, CDR2 SQIVND (reference sequence). The CDR3 spans 15 residues. The germline V and J ends were trimmed by 3 bases and 2 bases, with 8 bases remaining between them. CDR3 bases: TGTGCCAGTAGTATCACCGGGACCTATAATTCACCCCTCCACTTT. It yields the protein CASSITGTYNSPLHF.

A few counts support this clone. The genes are TRBV6-2 or TRBV6-3 and TRBJ1-3; maybe TRBD1 (5 bases). The V gene's germline CDR1 is MNHEY and CDR2 SVGEGT. This CDR3 contains 14 residues. Trimming took off 6 bases at V and 0 bases at J, with 9 bases between the two ends. The CDR3 region is CASSGAASGNTIYF. The CDR3 coding sequence is TGTGCCAGCAGCGGGGCCGCCTCTGGAAACACCATATATTTT.